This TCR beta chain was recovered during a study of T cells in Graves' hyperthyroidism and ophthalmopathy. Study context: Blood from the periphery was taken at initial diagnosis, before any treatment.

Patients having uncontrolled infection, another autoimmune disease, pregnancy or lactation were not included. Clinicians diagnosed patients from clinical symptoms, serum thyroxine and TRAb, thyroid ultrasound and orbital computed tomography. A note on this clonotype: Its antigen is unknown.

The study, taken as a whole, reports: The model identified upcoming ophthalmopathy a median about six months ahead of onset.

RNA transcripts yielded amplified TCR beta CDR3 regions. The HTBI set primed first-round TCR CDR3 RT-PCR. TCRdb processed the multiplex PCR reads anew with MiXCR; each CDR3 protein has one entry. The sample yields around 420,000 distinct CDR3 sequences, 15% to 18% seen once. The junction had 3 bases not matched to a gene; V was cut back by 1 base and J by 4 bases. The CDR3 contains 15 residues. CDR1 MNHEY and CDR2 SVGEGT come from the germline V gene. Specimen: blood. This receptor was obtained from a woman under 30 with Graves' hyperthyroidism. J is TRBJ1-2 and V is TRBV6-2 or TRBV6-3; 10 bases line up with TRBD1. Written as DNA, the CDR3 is TGTGCCAGCAGTTACTGGGGACAGGGGTCCTATGGCTACACCTTC. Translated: CASSYWGQGSYGYTF.